This T cell receptor beta chain comes out of a study of T cells after yellow fever vaccination. TCRdb redid the calling of the 5' RACE reads with MiXCR, one entry per CDR3 protein. The table has 250,000 to 300,000 distinct CDR3 sequences, around 5.3% seen once. J lost 2 bases, V lost 6 bases, and 7 bases had no gene match. Germline V gene lookup returns CDR1 MNHNY and CDR2 SVGAGI (reference sequence). CDR3 size: 15 residues. This receptor was taken from a man between 18 and 35 years old who received the YFV17D yellow fever vaccine. This chain uses TRBV6-6 with TRBJ1-5; 7 nucleotides line up with TRBD1. The sample here was CD4+ T cells sorted from PBMCs, taken on the day of the yellow fever booster vaccination. CDR3 bases: TGTGCCAGCAGGGGACAGAAGATGGGCAATCAGCCCCAGCATTTT. Translation: CASRGQKMGNQPQHF.